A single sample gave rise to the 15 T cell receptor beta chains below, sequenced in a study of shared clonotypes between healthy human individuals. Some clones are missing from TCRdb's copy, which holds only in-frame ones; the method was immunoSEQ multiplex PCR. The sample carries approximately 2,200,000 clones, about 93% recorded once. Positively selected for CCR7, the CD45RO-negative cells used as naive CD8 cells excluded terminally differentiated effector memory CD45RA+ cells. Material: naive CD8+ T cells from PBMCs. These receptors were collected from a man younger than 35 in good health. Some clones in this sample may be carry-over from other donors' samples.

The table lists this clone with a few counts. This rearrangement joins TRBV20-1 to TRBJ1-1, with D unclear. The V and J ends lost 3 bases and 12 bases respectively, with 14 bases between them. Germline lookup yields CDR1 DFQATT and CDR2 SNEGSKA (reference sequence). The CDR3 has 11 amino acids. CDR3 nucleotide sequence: TGCAGTGCTAGCGGGCAGGCAGGCCCTTTCTTT. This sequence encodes CSASGQAGPFF.

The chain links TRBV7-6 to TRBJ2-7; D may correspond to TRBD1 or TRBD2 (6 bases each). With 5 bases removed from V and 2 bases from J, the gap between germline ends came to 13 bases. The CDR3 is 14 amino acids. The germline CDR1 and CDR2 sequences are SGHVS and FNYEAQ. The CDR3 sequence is CASSRPGATYEQYF. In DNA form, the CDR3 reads TGTGCCAGCAGCCGACCGGGGGCAACCTACGAGCAGTACTTC.

The CDR3 sequence: CASSVGWVAFF. The CDR3 bases are TGTGCCAGCAGCGTGGGGTGGGTGGCTTTCTTT. The chain is built from TRBV5-5 and TRBJ1-1; D gene ambiguous. The CDR3 is made up of 11 amino acids. The germline V and J ends were trimmed by 4 bases and 11 bases, with 12 bases remaining between them. Germline CDR1 SGHKS, CDR2 YYEKEE (reference sequence).

The CDR3 region is CASSLKGLVSTDTQYF. For the CDR3, the DNA is TGTGCCAGCAGTTTGAAGGGACTGGTTAGCACAGATACGCAGTATTTT. V gene TRBV28 combines with J gene TRBJ2-3, with D perhaps matching TRBD2 (6 bases). Trimming cost V 3 bases and J 0 bases, with 13 bases left between them. The CDR3 length is 16 residues. From germline, CDR1 is MDHEN and CDR2 SYDVKM.

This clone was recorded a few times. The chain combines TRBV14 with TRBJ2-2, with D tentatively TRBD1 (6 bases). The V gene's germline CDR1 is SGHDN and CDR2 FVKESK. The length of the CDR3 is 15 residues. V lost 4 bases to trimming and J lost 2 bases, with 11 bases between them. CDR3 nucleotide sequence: TGTGCCAGCAGCCCCCGGGACACCAACACCGGGGAGCTGTTTTTT. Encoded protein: CASSPRDTNTGELFF.

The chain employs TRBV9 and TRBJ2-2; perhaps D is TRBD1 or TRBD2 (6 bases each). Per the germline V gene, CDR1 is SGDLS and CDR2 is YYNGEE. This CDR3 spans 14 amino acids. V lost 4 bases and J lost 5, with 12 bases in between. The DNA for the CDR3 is TGTGCCAGCAGCTCCAAGGGGGGAACCGGGGAGCTGTTTTTT. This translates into CASSSKGGTGELFF. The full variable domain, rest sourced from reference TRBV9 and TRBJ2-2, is DSGVTQTPKHLITATGQRVTLRCSPRSGDLSVYWYQQSLDQGLQFLIQYYNGEERAKGNILERFSAQQFPDLHSELNLSSLELGDSALYFCASSSKGGTGELFFGEGSRLTVL.

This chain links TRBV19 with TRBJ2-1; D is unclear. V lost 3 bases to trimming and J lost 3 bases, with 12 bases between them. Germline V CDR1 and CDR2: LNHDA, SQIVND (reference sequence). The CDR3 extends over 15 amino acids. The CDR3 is CASSIKGLFYNEQFF. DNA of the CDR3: TGTGCCAGTAGTATCAAGGGTCTTTTCTACAATGAGCAGTTCTTC.

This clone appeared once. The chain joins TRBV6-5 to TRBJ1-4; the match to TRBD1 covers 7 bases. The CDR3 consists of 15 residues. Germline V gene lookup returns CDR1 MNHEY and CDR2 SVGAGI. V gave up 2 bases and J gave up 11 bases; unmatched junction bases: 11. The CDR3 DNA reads TGTGCCAGCAGTTACGCGGGCAGGGGGAGTGAGAAACTGTTTTTT. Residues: CASSYAGRGSEKLFF.

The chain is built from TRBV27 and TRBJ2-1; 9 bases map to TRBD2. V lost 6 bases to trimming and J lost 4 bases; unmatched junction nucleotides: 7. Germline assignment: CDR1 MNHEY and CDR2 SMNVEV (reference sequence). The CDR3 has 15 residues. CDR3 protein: CASRVAGESYNEQFF. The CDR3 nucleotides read TGTGCCAGCAGGGTAGCGGGGGAGTCATACAATGAGCAGTTCTTC.

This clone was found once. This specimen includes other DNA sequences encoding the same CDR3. This CDR3 is CASSSSSGSYEQYF. The CDR3, as DNA: TGTGCCAGCAGCTCCTCTAGCGGCTCCTACGAGCAGTACTTC. V is TRBV11-2 and J is TRBJ2-7; 7 bases map to TRBD2. The CDR3 spans 14 residues. The germline CDR1 and CDR2 sequences are SGHAT and FQNNGV. V lost 4 bases and J lost 0; bases outside the gene matches: 3. Full variable domain (missing parts from reference TRBV11-2 and TRBJ2-7): EAGVAQSPRYKIIEKRQSVAFWCNPISGHATLYWYQQILGQGPKLLIQFQNNGVVDDSQLPKDRFSAERLKGVDSTLKIQPAKLEDSAVYLCASSSSSGSYEQYFGPGTRLTVT.

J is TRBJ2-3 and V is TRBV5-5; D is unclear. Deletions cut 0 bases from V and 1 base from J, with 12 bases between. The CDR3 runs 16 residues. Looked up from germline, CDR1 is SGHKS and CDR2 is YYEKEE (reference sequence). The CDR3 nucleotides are TGTGCCAGCAGCTTGGGTCTAGTAGGTGGCACAGATACGCAGTATTTT. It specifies CASSLGLVGGTDTQYF.

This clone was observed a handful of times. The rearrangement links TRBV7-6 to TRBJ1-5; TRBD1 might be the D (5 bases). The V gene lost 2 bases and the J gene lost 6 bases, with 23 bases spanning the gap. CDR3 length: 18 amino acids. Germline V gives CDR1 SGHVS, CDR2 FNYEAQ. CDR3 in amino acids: CASSLFREGGAGAQPQHF. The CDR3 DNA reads TGTGCCAGCAGCTTATTTCGCGAGGGCGGGGCTGGTGCTCAGCCCCAGCATTTT.

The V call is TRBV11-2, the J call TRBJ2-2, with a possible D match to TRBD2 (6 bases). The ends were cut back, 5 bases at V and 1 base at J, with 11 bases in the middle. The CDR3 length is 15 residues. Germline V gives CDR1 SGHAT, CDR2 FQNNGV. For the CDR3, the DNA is TGTGCCAGCAGCCGGGGGACTCTGAACACCGGGGAGCTGTTTTTT. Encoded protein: CASSRGTLNTGELFF.

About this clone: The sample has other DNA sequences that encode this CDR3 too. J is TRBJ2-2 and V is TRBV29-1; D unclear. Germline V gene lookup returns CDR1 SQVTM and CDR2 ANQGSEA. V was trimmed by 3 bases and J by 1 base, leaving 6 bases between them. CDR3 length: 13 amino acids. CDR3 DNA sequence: TGCAGCGTTGATGGGCAGAACACCGGGGAGCTGTTTTTT. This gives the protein CSVDGQNTGELFF.

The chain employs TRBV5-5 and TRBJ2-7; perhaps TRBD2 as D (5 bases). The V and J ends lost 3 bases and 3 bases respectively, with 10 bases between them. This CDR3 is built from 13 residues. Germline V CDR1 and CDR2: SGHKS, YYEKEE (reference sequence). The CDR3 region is CASSWRPIYEQYF. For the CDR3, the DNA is TGTGCCAGCAGCTGGAGGCCCATCTACGAGCAGTACTTC.